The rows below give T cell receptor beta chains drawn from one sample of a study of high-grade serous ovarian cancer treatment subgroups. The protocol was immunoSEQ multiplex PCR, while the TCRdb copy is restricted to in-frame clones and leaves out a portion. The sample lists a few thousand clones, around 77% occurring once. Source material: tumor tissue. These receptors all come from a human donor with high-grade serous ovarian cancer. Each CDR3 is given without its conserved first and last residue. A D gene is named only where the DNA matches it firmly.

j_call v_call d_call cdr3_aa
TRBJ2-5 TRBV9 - ASSDPSGGTQY
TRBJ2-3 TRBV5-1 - ASSPTEQSTDTQY
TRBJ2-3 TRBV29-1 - SVEDLVGVSTDTQY
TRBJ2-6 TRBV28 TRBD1 ASSLLRGPGANVLT
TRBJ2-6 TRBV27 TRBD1 ASSLLGGQGLTTGANVLT
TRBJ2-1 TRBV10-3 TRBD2 AISASGNLGVPYNEQF
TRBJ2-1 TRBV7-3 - ASSEGLAGNEQF
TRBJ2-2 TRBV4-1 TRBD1 ASSKGQGTTNTGELF
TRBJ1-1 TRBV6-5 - ASSQNQGNTEAF
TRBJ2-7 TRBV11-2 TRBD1 ASSPEPGQGTREQY
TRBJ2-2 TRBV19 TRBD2 ASSIAGGPGELF
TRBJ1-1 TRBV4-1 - ASSQVGGGAGAF
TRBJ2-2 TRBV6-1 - ASSEARGTGELF
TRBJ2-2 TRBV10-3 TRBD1 ASQTGDTGELF
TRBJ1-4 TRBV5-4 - ASSWSGTGLEKLF
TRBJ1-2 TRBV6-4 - ASSGGRVRYGYT
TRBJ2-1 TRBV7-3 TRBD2 ASSLSLAGGYNEQF
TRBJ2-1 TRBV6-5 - ASSSEYYNEQF
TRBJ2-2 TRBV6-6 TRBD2 ASSGTSEAGELF
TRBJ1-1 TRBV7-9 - ASYALDGSSRSEAF